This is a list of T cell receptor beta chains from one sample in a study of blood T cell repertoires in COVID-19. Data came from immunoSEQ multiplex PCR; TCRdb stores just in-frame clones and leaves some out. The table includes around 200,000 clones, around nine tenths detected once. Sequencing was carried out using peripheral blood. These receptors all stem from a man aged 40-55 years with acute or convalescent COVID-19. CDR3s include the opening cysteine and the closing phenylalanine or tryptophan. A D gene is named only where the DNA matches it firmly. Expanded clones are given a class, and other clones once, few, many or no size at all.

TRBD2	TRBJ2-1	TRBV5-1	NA	CASSLAAGGTSYNEQFF	TGCGCCAGCAGCTTGGCCGCGGGGGGGACATCCTACAATGAGCAGTTCTTC
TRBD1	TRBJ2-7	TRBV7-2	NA	CASSPPGTGGTYEQYF	TGTGCCAGCAGCCCCCCCGGGACAGGGGGCACCTACGAGCAGTACTTC
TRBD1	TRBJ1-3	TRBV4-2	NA	CASSKEYRDRQSSGNTIYF	TGTGCCAGCAGCAAAGAATATCGGGACAGGCAAAGCTCTGGAAACACCATATATTTT
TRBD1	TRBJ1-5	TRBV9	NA	CASSPGQGTYNQPQHF	TGTGCCAGCAGCCCAGGACAGGGAACGTACAATCAGCCCCAGCATTTT
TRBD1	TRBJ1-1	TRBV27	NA	CASSKYRTGWNTEAFF	TGTGCCAGCAGTAAATACCGGACAGGGTGGAACACTGAAGCTTTCTTT
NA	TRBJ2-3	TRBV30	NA	CAWKTGGTDTQYF	TGTGCCTGGAAGACCGGGGGCACAGATACGCAGTATTTT
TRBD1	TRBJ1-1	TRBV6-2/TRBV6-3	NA	CASSYRPGTGPGVDTEAFF	TGTGCCAGCAGTTACCGTCCCGGGACAGGCCCGGGGGTGGACACTGAAGCTTTCTTT
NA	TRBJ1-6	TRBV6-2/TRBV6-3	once	CASSRLGREYNSPLHF	TGTGCCAGCAGCCGCCTTGGAAGGGAGTATAATTCACCCCTCCACTTT
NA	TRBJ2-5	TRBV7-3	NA	CASSLRQLETQYF	TGTGCCAGCAGCCTACGACAGCTAGAGACCCAGTACTTC
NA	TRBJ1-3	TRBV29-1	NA	CSVENSGNTIYF	TGCAGCGTTGAGAACAGCGGAAACACCATATATTTT
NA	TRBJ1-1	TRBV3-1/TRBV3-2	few	CASTQGSTEAFF	TGTGCCAGCACTCAAGGGAGCACTGAAGCTTTCTTT
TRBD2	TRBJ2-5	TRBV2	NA	CASSELRGVHF	TGTGCCAGCAGTGAACTGCGGGGGGTGCACTTC
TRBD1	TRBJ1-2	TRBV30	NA	CAWSVPGQGKNYGYTF	TGTGCCTGGAGTGTACCTGGACAGGGCAAAAACTATGGCTACACCTTC
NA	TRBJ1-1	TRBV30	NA	CAWRPPGFNTEAFF	TGTGCCTGGAGGCCCCCAGGGTTTAACACTGAAGCTTTCTTT
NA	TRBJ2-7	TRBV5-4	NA	CASSSVTSYEQYF	TGTGCCAGCAGCTCCGTCACTTCCTACGAGCAGTACTTC
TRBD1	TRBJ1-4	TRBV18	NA	CASSPPGTGIEKLFF	TGTGCCAGCTCACCACCCGGGACAGGGATTGAAAAACTGTTTTTT
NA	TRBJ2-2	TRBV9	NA	CASSVGGAAGELFF	TGTGCCAGCAGCGTAGGCGGGGCGGCCGGGGAGCTGTTTTTT
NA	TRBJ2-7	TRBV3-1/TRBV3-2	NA	CASSQVSYEQYF	TGTGCCAGCAGCCAAGTATCCTACGAGCAGTACTTC
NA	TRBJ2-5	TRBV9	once	CASSPRGPRSDQETQYF	TGTGCCAGCAGCCCTCGCGGGCCTCGGTCGGATCAAGAGACCCAGTACTTC
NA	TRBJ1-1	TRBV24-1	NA	CATSMRNTEAFF	TGTGCCACCAGTATGCGCAACACTGAAGCTTTCTTT
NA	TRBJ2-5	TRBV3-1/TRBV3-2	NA	CASSGEGPGETQYF	TGTGCCAGCAGCGGAGAAGGTCCGGGGGAGACCCAGTACTTC
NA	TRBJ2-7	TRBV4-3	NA	CASSQDRGFGYEQYF	TGCGCCAGCAGCCAAGATAGAGGGTTCGGCTACGAGCAGTACTTC
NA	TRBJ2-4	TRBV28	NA	CASSSGPKNIQYF	TGTGCCAGCAGTTCAGGGCCCAAAAACATTCAGTACTTC
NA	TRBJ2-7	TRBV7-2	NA	CASSLVQGGPYEQYF	TGTGCCAGCAGCTTAGTCCAGGGTGGCCCCTACGAGCAGTACTTC
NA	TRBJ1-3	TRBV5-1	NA	CASSPGWSSGNTIYF	TGCGCCAGCAGCCCGGGATGGAGCTCTGGAAACACCATATATTTT
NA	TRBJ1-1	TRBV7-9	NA	CASFRTDSTEAFF	TGTGCCAGCTTCCGGACAGACTCCACTGAAGCTTTCTTT
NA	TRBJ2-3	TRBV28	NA	CASSFRGIDTQYF	TGTGCCAGCAGTTTCCGGGGGATAGATACGCAGTATTTT
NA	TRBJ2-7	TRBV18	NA	CASSPGGGIYEQYF	TGTGCCAGCTCACCAGGAGGAGGGATATACGAGCAGTACTTC
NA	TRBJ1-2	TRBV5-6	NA	CASSLLPVGGYGYTF	TGTGCCAGCAGCTTGCTTCCGGTAGGGGGCTATGGCTACACCTTC
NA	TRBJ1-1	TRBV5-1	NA	CASSPRGNTEAFF	TGCGCCAGCAGCCCCAGGGGGAACACTGAAGCTTTCTTT
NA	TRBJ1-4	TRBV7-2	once	CASSPSVAGLTNEKLFF	TGTGCCAGCAGCCCTAGCGTAGCGGGTTTAACTAATGAAAAACTGTTTTTT
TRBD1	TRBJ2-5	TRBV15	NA	CATSRPDRGYQETQYF	TGTGCCACCAGCAGACCCGACAGGGGATACCAAGAGACCCAGTACTTC
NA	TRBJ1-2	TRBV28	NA	CASRRQVWGYTF	TGTGCCAGCAGACGACAGGTTTGGGGCTACACCTTC
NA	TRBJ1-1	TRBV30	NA	CAWDEGRADTEAFF	TGTGCCTGGGACGAAGGCAGGGCGGACACTGAAGCTTTCTTT
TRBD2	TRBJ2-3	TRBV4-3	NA	CASSQRTSGAADTQYF	TGCGCCAGCAGCCAAAGGACTAGCGGGGCCGCAGATACGCAGTATTTT
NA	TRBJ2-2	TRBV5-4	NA	CASSLAPGDSNTGELFF	TGTGCCAGCAGCTTGGCTCCGGGGGACTCGAACACCGGGGAGCTGTTTTTT
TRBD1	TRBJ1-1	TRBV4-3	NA	CASSQELPGQGVFF	TGCGCCAGCAGCCAAGAGCTCCCGGGACAGGGTGTTTTCTTT
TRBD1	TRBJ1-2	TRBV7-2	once	CASSSRTGAYGYTF	TGTGCCAGCAGCTCCAGGACAGGGGCTTATGGCTACACCTTC
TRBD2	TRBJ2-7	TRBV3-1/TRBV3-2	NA	CASSPIGGRSYEQYF	TGTGCCAGCAGCCCCATCGGGGGGAGATCCTACGAGCAGTACTTC
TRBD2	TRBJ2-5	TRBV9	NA	CASRSLAGGQETQYF	TGTGCCAGCAGGTCCCTAGCGGGGGGGCAGGAGACCCAGTACTTC
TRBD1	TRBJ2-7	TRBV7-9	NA	CASTPGQGASEQYF	TGTGCCAGCACCCCGGGACAGGGGGCTTCCGAGCAGTACTTC
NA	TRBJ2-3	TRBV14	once	CASRTPLSQYF	TGTGCCAGCAGGACTCCATTGTCGCAGTATTTT
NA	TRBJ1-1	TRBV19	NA	CASQTGNTEAFF	TGTGCCAGCCAGACAGGGAACACTGAAGCTTTCTTT
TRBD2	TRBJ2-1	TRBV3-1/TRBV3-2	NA	CASSTISGANNEQFF	TGTGCCAGCAGCACGATTAGCGGGGCAAACAATGAGCAGTTCTTC
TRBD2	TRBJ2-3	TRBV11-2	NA	CASSLDSGAGAITDTQYF	TGTGCCAGCAGCTTAGATTCGGGAGCGGGGGCGATCACAGATACGCAGTATTTT
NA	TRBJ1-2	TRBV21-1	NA	CASSERSDRAEGYTF	TGTGCCAGCAGCGAAAGGAGTGACAGGGCAGAAGGCTACACCTTC
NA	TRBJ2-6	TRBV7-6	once	CASSLDSGANVLTF	TGTGCCAGCAGCCTGGACAGCGGGGCCAACGTCCTGACTTTC
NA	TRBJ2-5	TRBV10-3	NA	CAISEQGRGETQYF	TGTGCCATCAGTGAACAAGGGAGAGGAGAGACCCAGTACTTC
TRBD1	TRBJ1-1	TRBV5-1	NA	CASRQNPGQGTPEAFF	TGCGCCAGCAGGCAAAACCCCGGACAGGGCACCCCTGAAGCTTTCTTT
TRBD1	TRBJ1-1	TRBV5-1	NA	CASSPRTGHYEAFF	TGCGCCAGCAGCCCGCGGACAGGGCATTATGAAGCTTTCTTT
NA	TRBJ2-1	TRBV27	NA	CASRGLAFSYNEQFF	TGTGCCAGCAGAGGTTTAGCGTTCTCCTACAATGAGCAGTTCTTC
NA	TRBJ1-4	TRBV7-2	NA	CASSWRGSTNEKLFF	TGTGCCAGCAGCTGGAGGGGCTCAACTAATGAAAAACTGTTTTTT